The clone carrying this T cell receptor beta chain was observed a single time. Profiling relied on immunoSEQ multiplex PCR, and the TCRdb table lists in-frame clones only, not all of them. The sample consists of 80,000 to 100,000 clones, 90% to 95% of them appearing once. Deletions cut 5 bases from V and 1 base from J, with 8 bases between. CDR3 length equals 13 residues. Germline V gene sequence: CDR1 SGHNT, CDR2 YENEEA. This sample stems from a study of T cell changes during pregnancy in multiple sclerosis. This chain links TRBV11-3 with TRBJ1-1; D is ambiguous. The TCR comes from a female donor with multiple sclerosis, enrolled in a pregnancy study. Sequences were derived from peripheral blood, sampled after pregnancy. This chain's CDR3 is CASSATQNTEAFF. The CDR3 bases are TGTGCCAGCAGCGCTACCCAGAACACTGAAGCTTTCTTT. The full variable domain, its missing parts supplied by reference TRBV11-3 and TRBJ1-1, is EAGVVQSPRYKIIEKKQPVAFWCNPISGHNTLYWYLQNLGQGPELLIRYENEEAVDDSQLPKDRFSAERLKGVDSTLKIQPAELGDSAVYLCASSATQNTEAFFGQGTRLTVV.